The sequence of this T cell receptor beta chain was determined in a study of molecular identifiers for immune sequencing clone quantification. Study-level findings and limits: Among 800,000 to 1,000,000 naive cells, as was reported, spiked Jurkat TCR RNA from one cell was detectable. Over 97% of CMV-specific effector molecules, but under 1% of naive ones, were in clones above 20 copies.

Libraries used about 20,000 to 1,100,000 sorted naive CD8 T cells and 10%, 30% or 50% RNA input. In the sort, naive CD8 T cells were defined as CD8+CD4-CCR7+CD45RA+. This clonotype was detected many times. Its antigen is unknown. Using its own MiXCR run on the PCR reads, TCRdb lists one record per CDR3 protein. The top ten clones hold 1% to 1.2% of a sample with some 88,000 distinct CDR3 sequences, 20% to 25% of them seen once. Germline CDR1 is SQVTM and CDR2 is ANQGSEA. The V and J ends lost 0 bases and 4 bases respectively, with 8 bases between them. The CDR3 has 13 amino acids. The origin of this receptor is a human donor in good health. Some libraries in this study had Jurkat cell RNA spiked in. Sequencing was carried out using naive CD8+ T cells from blood, with Jurkat cell RNA spiked in. Subset given: FACS-sorted CD8+CD4-CCR7+CD45RA+ naive T cells. The J gene is TRBJ2-3, the V gene TRBV29-1; D is unresolved. In DNA, the CDR3 is TGCAGCGTTGAAGATCTTGGGGCAGATACGCAGTATTTT. This gives the protein CSVEDLGADTQYF.